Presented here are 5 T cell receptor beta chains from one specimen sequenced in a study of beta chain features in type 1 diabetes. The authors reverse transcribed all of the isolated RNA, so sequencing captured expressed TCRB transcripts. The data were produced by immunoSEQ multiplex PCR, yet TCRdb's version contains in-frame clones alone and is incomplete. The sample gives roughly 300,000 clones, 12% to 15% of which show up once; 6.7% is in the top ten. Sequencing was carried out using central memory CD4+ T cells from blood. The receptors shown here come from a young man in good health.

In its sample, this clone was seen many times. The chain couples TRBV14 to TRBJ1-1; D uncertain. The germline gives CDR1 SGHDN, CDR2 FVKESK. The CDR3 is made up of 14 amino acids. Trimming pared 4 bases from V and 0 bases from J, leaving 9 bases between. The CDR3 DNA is TGTGCCAGCAGCCCGCACCAGATGAACACTGAAGCTTTCTTT. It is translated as CASSPHQMNTEAFF.

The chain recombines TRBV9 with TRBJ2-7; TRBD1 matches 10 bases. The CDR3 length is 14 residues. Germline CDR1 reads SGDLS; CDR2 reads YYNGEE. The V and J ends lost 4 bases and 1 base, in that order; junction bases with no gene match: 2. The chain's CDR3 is CASSRDRGSYEQYF. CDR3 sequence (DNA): TGTGCCAGCAGCCGGGACAGGGGATCCTACGAGCAGTACTTC.

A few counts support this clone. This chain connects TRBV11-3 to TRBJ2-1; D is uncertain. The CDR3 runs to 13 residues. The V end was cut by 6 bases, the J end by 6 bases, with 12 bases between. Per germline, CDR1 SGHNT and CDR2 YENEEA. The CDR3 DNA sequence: TGTGCCAGCAGTACTATCTCTCTCAATGAGCAGTTCTTC. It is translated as CASSTISLNEQFF.

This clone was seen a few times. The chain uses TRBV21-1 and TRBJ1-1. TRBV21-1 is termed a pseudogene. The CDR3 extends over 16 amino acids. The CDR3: CASSKGGSPETAEAFF. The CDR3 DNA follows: TGTGCCAGCAGCAAAGGTGGGAGCCCGGAGACCGCTGAAGCTTTCTTT.

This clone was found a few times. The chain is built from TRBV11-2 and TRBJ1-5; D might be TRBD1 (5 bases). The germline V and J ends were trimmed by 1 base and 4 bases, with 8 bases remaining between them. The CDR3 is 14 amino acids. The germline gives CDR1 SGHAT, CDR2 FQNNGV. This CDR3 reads CASSLAGPNQPQHF. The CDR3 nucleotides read TGTGCCAGCAGCTTAGCAGGGCCGAATCAGCCCCAGCATTTT.